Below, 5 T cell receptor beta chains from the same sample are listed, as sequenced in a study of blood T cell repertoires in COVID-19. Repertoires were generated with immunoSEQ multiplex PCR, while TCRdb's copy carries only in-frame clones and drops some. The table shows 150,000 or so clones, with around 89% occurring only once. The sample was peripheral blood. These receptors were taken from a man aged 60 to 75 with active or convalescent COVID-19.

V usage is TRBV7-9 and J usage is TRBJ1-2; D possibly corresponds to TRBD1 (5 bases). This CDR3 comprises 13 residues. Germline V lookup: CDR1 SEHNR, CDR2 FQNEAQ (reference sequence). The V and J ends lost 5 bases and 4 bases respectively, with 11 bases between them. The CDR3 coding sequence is TGTGCCAGCAGCCAGGGAGGGATCTATGGCTACACCTTC. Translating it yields CASSQGGIYGYTF.

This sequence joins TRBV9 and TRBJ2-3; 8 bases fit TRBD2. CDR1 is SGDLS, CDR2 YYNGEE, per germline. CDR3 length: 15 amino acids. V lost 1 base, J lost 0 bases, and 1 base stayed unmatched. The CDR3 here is CASSVTSGSTDTQYF. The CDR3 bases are TGTGCCAGCAGCGTAACTAGCGGTAGCACAGATACGCAGTATTTT.

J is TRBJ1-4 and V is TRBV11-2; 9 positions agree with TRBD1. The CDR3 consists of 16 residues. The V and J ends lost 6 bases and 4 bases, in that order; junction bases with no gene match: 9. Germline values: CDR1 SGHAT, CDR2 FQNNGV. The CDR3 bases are TGTGCCAGCAGTTATACAGGGGGCGGAAGTAATGAAAAACTGTTTTTT. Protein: CASSYTGGGSNEKLFF.

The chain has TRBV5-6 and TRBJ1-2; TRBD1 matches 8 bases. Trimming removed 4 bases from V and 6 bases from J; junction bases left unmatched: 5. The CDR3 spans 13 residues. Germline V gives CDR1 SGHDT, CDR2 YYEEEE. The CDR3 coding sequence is TGTGCCAGCAGCGTGACAGGGGATCATGGCTACACCTTC. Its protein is CASSVTGDHGYTF.

CDR3 region: CATSDPSGGEVNNEQFF. DNA for the CDR3: TGTGCCACCAGTGATCCTAGCGGGGGAGAAGTAAACAATGAGCAGTTCTTC. The rearrangement links TRBV24-1 to TRBJ2-1; 10 nucleotides line up with TRBD2. Germline trimming cut 3 bases from V and 5 bases from J; bases unmatched to any gene: 9. Germline-derived CDR1 and CDR2 are KGHDR and SFDVKD. This CDR3 has 17 residues.